A single sample is the source of the 12 T cell receptor beta chains below, sequenced in a study of cytomegalovirus exposure and HLA in healthy donors. Assay used: immunoSEQ multiplex PCR; TCRdb lists only in-frame clones, some missing. The sample has about 120,000 clones, 80% to 90% seen once. The specimen sequenced was PBMCs. These receptors were collected from a man between 18 and 35 years old in good health and CMV-seropositive.

The chain employs TRBV5-6 and TRBJ1-6, with 9 bases fitting TRBD1. The CDR3 runs to 16 residues. Germline CDR1 reads SGHDT; CDR2 reads YYEEEE. With V trimmed by 4 bases and J by 1 base, 3 bases remained unmatched. DNA for the CDR3: TGTGCCAGCAGCGGACAGGGGTTATCCTATAATTCACCCCTCCACTTT. Translation: CASSGQGLSYNSPLHF.

The rearrangement joins TRBV7-9 to TRBJ2-7; TRBD1 might be the D (5 bases). This CDR3 has 14 amino acids. Looked up from germline, CDR1 is SEHNR and CDR2 is FQNEAQ (reference sequence). V was clipped by 0 bases and J by 1 base, with 7 bases between them. CDR3 amino acids: CASSLARASYEQYF. CDR3 nucleotide sequence: TGTGCCAGCAGCTTAGCCAGGGCGTCCTACGAGCAGTACTTC. Using reference TRBV7-9 and TRBJ2-7 for the parts outside the CDR3, the full variable domain is DTGVSQNPRHKITKRGQNVTFRCDPISEHNRLYWYRQTLGQGPEFLTYFQNEAQLEKSRLLSDRFSAERPKGSFSTLEIQRTEQGDSAMYLCASSLARASYEQYFGPGTRLTVT.

The CDR3 DNA reads as TGCAGTGCTAGAATTCGGGAGACCCAGTACTTC. Translating it yields CSARIRETQYF. The chain has TRBV20-1 and TRBJ2-5; D unclear. V dropped 2 bases and J dropped 5 bases, with 6 bases sitting between them. The CDR3 sequence is 11 residues long. In germline, CDR1 is DFQATT, CDR2 SNEGSKA (reference sequence).

The V call is TRBV6-1, the J call TRBJ1-5, with TRBD1 matching 7 bases. Trimming took 4 bases from V and 6 from J; bases not matched to a gene: 9. Germline CDR1 reads MNHNS; CDR2 reads SASEGT. This CDR3 comprises 15 residues. CDR3 bases: TGTGCCAGCAGTGCAATACAGGGGAAAGGTCAGCCCCAGCATTTT. Translation gives CASSAIQGKGQPQHF.

V gene TRBV14 combines with J gene TRBJ2-7; weak D call: TRBD1 (6 bases). The V gene's germline CDR1 is SGHDN and CDR2 FVKESK. Trimming pared 1 base from V and 2 bases from J, leaving 6 bases between. The CDR3 has 13 amino acids. The CDR3 bases are TGTGCCAGCAGCCAAGGACAGGCCTACGAGCAGTACTTC. Translating it yields CASSQGQAYEQYF.

J is TRBJ2-1 and V is TRBV29-1, with 9 bases that match TRBD2. Germline CDR1 is SQVTM and CDR2 is ANQGSEA. The length of the CDR3 is 12 residues. V gave up 2 bases and J gave up 11 bases; unmatched junction bases: 4. The CDR3 here is CSVELAGVKQFF. The CDR3 nucleotides read TGCAGCGTTGAATTAGCGGGGGTAAAGCAGTTCTTC.

This sequence joins TRBV6-1 and TRBJ1-2, with D hard to call. Trimming took 4 bases from V and 7 from J, leaving 19 bases between them. Germline V gives CDR1 MNHNS, CDR2 SASEGT. CDR3 length: 15 residues. For the CDR3, the DNA is TGTGCCAGCAGTGCGGTGAGCGGGAGACCGGTTGGCTACACCTTC. Amino acid sequence: CASSAVSGRPVGYTF.

The chain links TRBV7-2 to TRBJ2-2; weak D call: TRBD2 (5 bases). With 4 bases removed from V and 0 bases from J, the gap between germline ends came to 12 bases. The CDR3 has 16 residues. Germline V lookup: CDR1 SGHTA, CDR2 FQGNSA. CDR3 region: CASSSPAAANTGELFF. In nucleotides, the CDR3 is TGTGCCAGCAGCTCACCAGCGGCCGCGAACACCGGGGAGCTGTTTTTT.

V gene TRBV7-2 combines with J gene TRBJ2-7, with D hard to call. Trimming removed 1 base from V and 3 bases from J, with 10 bases in between. Germline assignment: CDR1 SGHTA and CDR2 FQGNSA. This CDR3 has 14 amino acids. The CDR3 is CASSLGRSGYEQYF. The CDR3, as DNA: TGTGCCAGCAGCTTAGGACGGTCGGGCTACGAGCAGTACTTC.

This chain joins TRBV7-6 and TRBJ1-2; 9 nucleotides line up with TRBD1. Unmatched junction bases numbered 2, after V lost 5 bases and J lost 4 bases. This CDR3 has 13 amino acids. Germline CDR1 reads SGHVS; CDR2 reads FNYEAQ. CDR3 DNA sequence: TGTGCCAGCAGCCCGGACAGGGGCTATGGCTACACCTTC. Protein sequence: CASSPDRGYGYTF.

V gene TRBV6-5 combines with J gene TRBJ1-1; D not certain. Looked up from germline, CDR1 is MNHEY and CDR2 is SVGAGI. The CDR3 consists of 14 residues. Trimming stripped 8 bases from V and 0 bases from J, with 13 bases between. The CDR3 sequence: CASWSWALNTEAFF. CDR3 DNA sequence: TGTGCCAGCTGGTCCTGGGCCCTGAACACTGAAGCTTTCTTT.

Only one count was recorded for this clone. The V and J genes are TRBV7-8 and TRBJ1-4; D gene unclear. Germline V gives CDR1 SGHVS, CDR2 FQNEAQ. Deletions cut 5 bases from V and 0 bases from J, with 10 bases between. This CDR3 is built from 15 residues. The CDR3 sequence is CASSTDPATNEKLFF. CDR3 DNA: TGTGCCAGCAGCACAGACCCTGCAACTAATGAAAAACTGTTTTTT.